Shown below are 13 T cell receptor beta chains from a single sample sequenced in a study of cytomegalovirus exposure and HLA in healthy donors. This PCR relied on a set of 60 Vbeta primers and 13 Jbeta primers. Method: immunoSEQ multiplex PCR; TCRdb's copy keeps in-frame clones and lacks some. The table includes fewer than 200,000 clones, 80% to 90% detected once. Sequenced material: PBMCs. The receptors come from a woman under 30 in good health and CMV-seronegative.

The V call is TRBV10-1, the J call TRBJ2-7, with 8 nucleotides matching TRBD2. The germline V gene encodes CDR1 WNHNN and CDR2 SYGVQD (reference sequence). After removal of 8 bases from V and 3 bases from J, the junction contained 9 bases not matched to a gene. There are 14 residues in the CDR3. CDR3 loop: CASSLGAGDYEQYF. CDR3 DNA sequence: TGCGCCAGCTCCCTCGGAGCGGGGGACTACGAGCAGTACTTC.

V is TRBV7-2 and J is TRBJ2-3; no firm D call. V lost 5 bases and J lost 1, with 10 bases in between. This CDR3 contains 14 residues. The germline V gene encodes CDR1 SGHTA and CDR2 FQGNSA. The CDR3, as DNA: TGTGCCAGCAGCCTGCAGTCAGGCACAGATACGCAGTATTTT. It translates to CASSLQSGTDTQYF.

This clone showed up just once. The CDR3 nucleotides read TGTGCCAGCAGTCCAACCCTAATGAACACTGAAGCTTTCTTT. Translation: CASSPTLMNTEAFF. This sequence joins TRBV28 and TRBJ1-1, with D uncertain. CDR1 and CDR2 (germline): MDHEN, SYDVKM. The CDR3 consists of 14 residues. Trimming stripped 5 bases from V and 0 bases from J, with 10 bases between.

Only a few counts were recorded for this clone. V and J are TRBV28 and TRBJ1-2; D possibly corresponds to TRBD1 (6 bases). Germline values: CDR1 MDHEN, CDR2 SYDVKM. The length of the CDR3 is 12 residues. V dropped 7 bases and J dropped 9 bases, with 15 bases sitting between them. As DNA, the CDR3 is TGTGCCAGCACCCTACAGGGTCGGAGCTACACCTTC. This sequence encodes CASTLQGRSYTF.

This chain uses TRBV10-1 with TRBJ2-7; maybe TRBD1 (5 bases). Germline V gene sequence: CDR1 WNHNN, CDR2 SYGVQD (reference sequence). The CDR3 totals 17 residues. V shed 2 bases and J shed 6 bases, with 23 bases lying between them. CDR3 nucleotide sequence: TGCGCCAGCAGTGAGAGGGCAGGGCAAACCCCCCCCTCCGAGCAGTACTTC. Translation gives CASSERAGQTPPSEQYF.

The rearrangement joins TRBV18 to TRBJ1-2; 8 positions agree with TRBD1. J was trimmed by 3 bases and V by 1 base; bases with no gene match: 4. Germline assignment: CDR1 KGHSH and CDR2 LQKENI. The CDR3 extends over 15 amino acids. CDR3 amino acids: CASSPQTGEYYGYTF. The DNA for the CDR3 is TGTGCCAGCTCACCACAGACAGGGGAGTACTATGGCTACACCTTC.

The chain joins TRBV7-8 to TRBJ2-5; D possibly corresponds to TRBD2 (5 bases). The germline gives CDR1 SGHVS, CDR2 FQNEAQ. The CDR3 contains 14 residues. V gave up 1 base and J gave up 5 bases, with 11 bases separating them. The CDR3 spells CASSLVGSWETQYF. The CDR3 DNA follows: TGTGCCAGCAGCTTAGTTGGGAGTTGGGAGACCCAGTACTTC.

The chain employs TRBV7-9 and TRBJ1-5; 8 bases match TRBD1. The germline CDR1 and CDR2 sequences are SEHNR and FQNEAQ (reference sequence). The V gene end was trimmed by 5 bases and the J gene end by 3 bases; junction bases not matched to a gene: 9. The CDR3 has 16 residues. This CDR3 reads CASSTGQGSANQPQHF. The CDR3 coding sequence is TGTGCCAGCAGCACCGGACAGGGTTCAGCCAATCAGCCCCAGCATTTT.

The V call is TRBV19, the J call TRBJ2-5; 13 bases fit TRBD2. The V gene end was trimmed by 3 bases and the J gene end by 4 bases; junction bases not matched to a gene: 2. Germline loops: CDR1 LNHDA, CDR2 SQIVND (reference sequence). The CDR3 runs to 15 residues. For the CDR3, the DNA is TGTGCCAGTAGTATTGGGACTAGCGGGATAGAGACCCAGTACTTC. Residues: CASSIGTSGIETQYF. Complete variable domain (other parts from reference TRBV19 and TRBJ2-5): DGGITQSPKYLFRKEGQNVTLSCEQNLNHDAMYWYRQDPGQGLRLIYYSQIVNDFQKGDIAEGYSVSREKKESFPLTVTSAQKNPTAFYLCASSIGTSGIETQYFGPGTRLLVL.

The rearrangement links TRBV4-1 to TRBJ1-2; 10 positions agree with TRBD1. Germline lookup yields CDR1 MGHRA and CDR2 YSYEKL. V dropped 3 bases and J dropped 8; count of bases not matched to a gene: 12. This CDR3 has 16 amino acids. The CDR3 loop reads CASSQPPRQGAWGYTF. The CDR3 DNA is TGCGCCAGCAGCCAGCCCCCGAGACAGGGGGCATGGGGCTACACCTTC.

This clone was picked up one time. This chain joins TRBV5-8 and TRBJ1-2, with D possibly TRBD1 on 5 matching bases. The CDR3 runs 15 residues. V lost 4 bases and J 6 bases, leaving 19 bases between the germline ends. Germline assignment: CDR1 SGHTS and CDR2 YDEGEE. The CDR3 nucleotides are TGTGCCAGCAGCCCACCGGGACTCAAGTACCATGGCTACACCTTC. It specifies CASSPPGLKYHGYTF.

This sequence joins TRBV2 and TRBJ2-5; 15 bases agree with TRBD2. J gave up 4 bases and V 3 bases, and 12 bases lay outside the gene matches. The germline V gene encodes CDR1 SNHLY and CDR2 FYNNEI. The CDR3 is 19 amino acids. The CDR3 nucleotides are TGTGCCAGCAGTGAGCCCCAAGGGACTAGCGGGAGGATGGGAGAGACCCAGTACTTC. Protein sequence: CASSEPQGTSGRMGETQYF.

The chain joins TRBV6-6 to TRBJ2-5; D may be TRBD2 (6 bases). With 2 bases removed from V and 7 bases from J, the gap between germline ends came to 17 bases. Germline CDR1 is MNHNY and CDR2 is SVGAGI (reference sequence). The CDR3 runs 15 residues. The CDR3: CASSYRGAQGGTQYF. As DNA, the CDR3 is TGTGCCAGCAGTTACCGAGGGGCGCAGGGAGGGACCCAGTACTTC.